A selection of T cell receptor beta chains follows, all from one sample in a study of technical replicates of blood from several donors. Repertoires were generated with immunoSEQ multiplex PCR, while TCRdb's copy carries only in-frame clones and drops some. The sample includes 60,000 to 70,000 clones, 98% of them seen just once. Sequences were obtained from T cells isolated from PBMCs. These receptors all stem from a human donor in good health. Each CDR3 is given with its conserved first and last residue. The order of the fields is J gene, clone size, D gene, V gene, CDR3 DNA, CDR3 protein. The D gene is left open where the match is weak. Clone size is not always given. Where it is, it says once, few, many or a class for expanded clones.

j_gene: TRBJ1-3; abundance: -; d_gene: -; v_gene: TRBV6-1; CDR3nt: TGTGCCAGCAGGGAAATGACCAGGGAAGCTGGAAACACCATATATTTT; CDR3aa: CASREMTREAGNTIYF
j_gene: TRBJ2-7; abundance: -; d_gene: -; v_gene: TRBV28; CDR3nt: TGTGCCAGCAGTCCCAACTACGAGCAGTACTTC; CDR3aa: CASSPNYEQYF
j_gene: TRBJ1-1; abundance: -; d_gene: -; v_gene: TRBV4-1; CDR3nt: TGCGCCAGCAGCCCCCACGGAGCAGGGGTCTCTGAAGCTTTCTTT; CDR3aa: CASSPHGAGVSEAFF
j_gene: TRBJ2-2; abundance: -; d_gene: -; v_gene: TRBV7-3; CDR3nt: TGTGCCAGCAGCTTAAGGGCTCACGCGAACACCGGGGAGCTGTTTTTT; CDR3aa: CASSLRAHANTGELFF
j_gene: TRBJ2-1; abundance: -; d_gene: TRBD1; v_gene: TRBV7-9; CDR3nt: TGTGCCAGCAGCTTAGGGGGGACAGGGGCCAATGAGCAGTTCTTC; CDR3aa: CASSLGGTGANEQFF
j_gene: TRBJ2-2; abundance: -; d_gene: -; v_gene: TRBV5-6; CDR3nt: TGTGCCAGCAGCTGGGAGATTTTTAAGGGAGAGGGCACCGGGGAGCTGTTTTTT; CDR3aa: CASSWEIFKGEGTGELFF
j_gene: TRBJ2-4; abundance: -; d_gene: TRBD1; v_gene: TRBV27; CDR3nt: TGTGCCAGCAGTCCCTATAGAGGGACAGGGGCTAAAACCATTCAGTACTTC; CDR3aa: CASSPYRGTGAKTIQYF
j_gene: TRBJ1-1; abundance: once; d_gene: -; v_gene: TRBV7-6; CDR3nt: TGTGCCAGCAGCAAGTACAACATGAACACTGAAGCTTTCTTT; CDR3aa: CASSKYNMNTEAFF
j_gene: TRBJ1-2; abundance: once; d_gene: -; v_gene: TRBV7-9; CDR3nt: TGTGCCAGCGGGTTGAGGATGGACTATGGCTACACCTTC; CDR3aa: CASGLRMDYGYTF
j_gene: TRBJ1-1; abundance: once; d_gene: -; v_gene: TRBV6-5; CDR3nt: TGTGCCAGCACAGGACACCACACTGAAGCTTTCTTT; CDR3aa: CASTGHHTEAFF
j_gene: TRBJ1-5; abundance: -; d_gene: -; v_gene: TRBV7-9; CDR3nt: TGTGCCAGCAGCCGGGCGGCGGGGCGGAGGCATTTT; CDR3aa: CASSRAAGRRHF
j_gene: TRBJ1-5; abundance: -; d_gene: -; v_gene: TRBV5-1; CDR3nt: TGCGCCAGCAGCTTGGCCGGACAGAGTTATCAGCCCCAGCATTTT; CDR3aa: CASSLAGQSYQPQHF
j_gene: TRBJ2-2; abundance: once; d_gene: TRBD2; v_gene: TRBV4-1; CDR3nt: TGCGCCAGCAGCCAAGAACCTATAGCGGGAGGGAACACCGGGGAGCTGTTTTTT; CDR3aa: CASSQEPIAGGNTGELFF
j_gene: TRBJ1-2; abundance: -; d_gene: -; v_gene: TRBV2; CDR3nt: TGTGCCAGCAGTGACCCCGGGTCGGTGGGCTACACCTTC; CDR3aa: CASSDPGSVGYTF
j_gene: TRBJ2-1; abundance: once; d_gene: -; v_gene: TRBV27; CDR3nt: TGTGCCAGCAGTTCAACAGGGCCGTACAATGAGCAGTTCTTC; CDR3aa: CASSSTGPYNEQFF
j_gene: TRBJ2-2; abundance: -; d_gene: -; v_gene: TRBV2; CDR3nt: TGTGCCAGCAGTGAGAACGCGGGCGCGAACACCGGGGAGCTGTTTTTT; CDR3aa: CASSENAGANTGELFF
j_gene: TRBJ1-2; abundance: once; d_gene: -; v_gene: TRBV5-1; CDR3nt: TGCGCCAGCAGGGGCCCTGGAGAGACAGTCTACACCTTC; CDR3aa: CASRGPGETVYTF
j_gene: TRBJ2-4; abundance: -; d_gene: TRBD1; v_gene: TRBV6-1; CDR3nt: TGTGCCAGCAGTCCACAGGGGTCCTTCCAAAACATTCAGTACTTC; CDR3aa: CASSPQGSFQNIQYF
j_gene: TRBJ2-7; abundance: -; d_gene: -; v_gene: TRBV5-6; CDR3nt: TGTGCCAGCAGCTCTACGGCGGGAACGTACGAGCAGTACTTC; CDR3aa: CASSSTAGTYEQYF
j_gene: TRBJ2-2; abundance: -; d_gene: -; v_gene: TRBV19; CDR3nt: TGTGCCAGTAGTTGGGACATCGGAGTCCCCGGGGAGCTGTTTTTT; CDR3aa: CASSWDIGVPGELFF
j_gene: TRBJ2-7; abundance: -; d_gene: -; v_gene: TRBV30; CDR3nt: TGTGCCTGGACAGGGGTGGACGAGCAGTACTTC; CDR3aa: CAWTGVDEQYF
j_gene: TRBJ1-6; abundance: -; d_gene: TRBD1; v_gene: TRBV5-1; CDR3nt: TGCGCCAGCAGCGCGGGGACAGGGGGTAATTCACCCCTCCACTTT; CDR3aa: CASSAGTGGNSPLHF
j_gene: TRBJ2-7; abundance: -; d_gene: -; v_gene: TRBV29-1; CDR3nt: TGCAGCGTCCTACTACAGGGAAACGAGCAGTACTTC; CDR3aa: CSVLLQGNEQYF
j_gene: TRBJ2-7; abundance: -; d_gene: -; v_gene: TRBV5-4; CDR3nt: TGTGCCAGCACCTCCCAGAGGGGGAGCTCCTACGAGCAGTACTTC; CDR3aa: CASTSQRGSSYEQYF
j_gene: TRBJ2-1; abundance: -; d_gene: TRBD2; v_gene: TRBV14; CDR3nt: TGTGCCAGCAGCCCTCAGGGGGCGAGCGGGAGGGCCATAAATGAGCAGTTCTTC; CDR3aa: CASSPQGASGRAINEQFF
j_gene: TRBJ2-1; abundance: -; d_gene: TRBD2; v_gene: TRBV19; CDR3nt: TGTGCCAGTAGTACGCCCCCGACTAGCGGGGGATACAATGAGCAGTTCTTC; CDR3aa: CASSTPPTSGGYNEQFF
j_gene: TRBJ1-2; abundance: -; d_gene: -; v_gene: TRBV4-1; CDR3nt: TGCGCCAGCAGCCACTCCTTGCAGACAAGTGACCCTGGGTATGGCTACACCTTC; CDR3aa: CASSHSLQTSDPGYGYTF
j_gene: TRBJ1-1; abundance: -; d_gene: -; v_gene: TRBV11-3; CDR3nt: TGTGCCAGCAGCTTCACAGGATACACTGAAGCTTTCTTT; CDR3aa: CASSFTGYTEAFF
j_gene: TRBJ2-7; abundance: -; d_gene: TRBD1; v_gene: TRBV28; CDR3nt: TGTGCCAGCAGTTTTGGACAGGCCCACTCCTACGAGCAGTACTTC; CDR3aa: CASSFGQAHSYEQYF
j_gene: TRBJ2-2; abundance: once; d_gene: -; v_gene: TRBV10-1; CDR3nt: TGCGCCAGCAGGCTCAGACTAGACACCGGGGAGCTGTTTTTT; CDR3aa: CASRLRLDTGELFF
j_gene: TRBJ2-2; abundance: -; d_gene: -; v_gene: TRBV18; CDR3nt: TGTGCCAGCTCCAGGACAGCCCGAGGGGTGAACACCGGGGAGCTGTTTTTT; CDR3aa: CASSRTARGVNTGELFF
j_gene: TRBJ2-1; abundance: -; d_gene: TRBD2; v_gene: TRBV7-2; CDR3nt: TGTGCCAGCAGCTTTGGCCCACGCGGGGGTGAGCAGTTCTTC; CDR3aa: CASSFGPRGGEQFF
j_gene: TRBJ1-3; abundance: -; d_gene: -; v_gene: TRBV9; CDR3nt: TGTGCCAGCAGCGTCACGCCGGACAGTAGTTCGCGGAACACCATATATTTT; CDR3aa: CASSVTPDSSSRNTIYF
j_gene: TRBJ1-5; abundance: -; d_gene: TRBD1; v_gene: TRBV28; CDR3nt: TGTGCCAGCAGGCGCCGACAGGGTTTAGGCAATCAGCCCCAGCATTTT; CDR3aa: CASRRRQGLGNQPQHF
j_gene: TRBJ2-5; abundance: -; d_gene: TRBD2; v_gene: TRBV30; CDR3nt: TGTGCCTGGAGTGTAGCGGGGGGCCTGGAGACCCAGTACTTC; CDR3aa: CAWSVAGGLETQYF
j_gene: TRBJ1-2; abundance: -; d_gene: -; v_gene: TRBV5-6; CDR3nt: TGTGCCAGCCTGGTGGGTGTGCGCGGTGGCTACACCTTC; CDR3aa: CASLVGVRGGYTF
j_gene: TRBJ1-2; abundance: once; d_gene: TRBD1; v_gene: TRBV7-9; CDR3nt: TGTGCCAGCAGCTCCAACCACCGGGACAGGGGTTCCGGCTACACCTTC; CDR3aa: CASSSNHRDRGSGYTF
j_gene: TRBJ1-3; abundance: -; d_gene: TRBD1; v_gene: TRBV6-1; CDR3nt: TGTGCCAGCATCCTCTCGACAGGGGGGAGAAACACCATATATTTT; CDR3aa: CASILSTGGRNTIYF
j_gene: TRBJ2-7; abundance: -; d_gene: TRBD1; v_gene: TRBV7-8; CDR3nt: TGTGCCAGCAGCCCCAACAGGGGCGAGCAGTACTTC; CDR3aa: CASSPNRGEQYF
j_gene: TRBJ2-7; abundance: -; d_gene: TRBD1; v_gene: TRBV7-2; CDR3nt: TGTGCCAGCAGCTCCGCCGGGACAGTTTACGAGCAGTACTTC; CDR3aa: CASSSAGTVYEQYF
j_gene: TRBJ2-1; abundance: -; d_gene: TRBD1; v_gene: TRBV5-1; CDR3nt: TGCGCCAGCAGCCGAGGACAGGACTCCTACAATGAGCAGTTCTTC; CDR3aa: CASSRGQDSYNEQFF
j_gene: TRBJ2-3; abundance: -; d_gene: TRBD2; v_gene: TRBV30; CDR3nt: TGTGCCAGGGACCTGGGGGGGACGTCGGATACGCAGTATTTT; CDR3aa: CARDLGGTSDTQYF
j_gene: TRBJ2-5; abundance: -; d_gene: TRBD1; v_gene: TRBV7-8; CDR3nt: TGTGCCAGCAGCTTCAGAGGTGCAGGGGGAGAGACCCAGTACTTC; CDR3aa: CASSFRGAGGETQYF
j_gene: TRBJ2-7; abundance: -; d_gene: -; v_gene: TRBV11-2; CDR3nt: TGTGCCAGCAGCTTATTTACCGGGAGCCCTTTATACGAGCAGTACTTC; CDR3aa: CASSLFTGSPLYEQYF
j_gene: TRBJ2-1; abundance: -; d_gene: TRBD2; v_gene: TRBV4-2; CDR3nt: TGTGCCAGCAGCCAACGTAGCGGGGGGGTGTACAATGAGCAGTTCTTC; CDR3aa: CASSQRSGGVYNEQFF
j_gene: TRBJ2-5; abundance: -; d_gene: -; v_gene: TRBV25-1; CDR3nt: TGTGCCAGCAGTGATGGGGCGGCAGGGGAGACCCAGTACTTC; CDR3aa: CASSDGAAGETQYF
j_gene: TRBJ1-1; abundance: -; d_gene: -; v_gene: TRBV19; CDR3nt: TGTGCCAGTAGCCTTAGGACTAGAAGTTCGAACACTGAAGCTTTCTTT; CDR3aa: CASSLRTRSSNTEAFF
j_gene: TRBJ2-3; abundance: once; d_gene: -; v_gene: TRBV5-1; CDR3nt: TGCGCCAGCAGCTACGGACAGTACACAGATACGCAGTATTTT; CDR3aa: CASSYGQYTDTQYF
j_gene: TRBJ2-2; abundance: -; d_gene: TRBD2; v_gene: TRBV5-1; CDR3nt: TGCGCCAGCAGCCAAATAGCGGGAACCGGGGAGCTGTTTTTT; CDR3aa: CASSQIAGTGELFF
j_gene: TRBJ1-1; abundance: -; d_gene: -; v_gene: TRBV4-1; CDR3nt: TGCGCCAGCAGCCAACCCCGATCGGGTAACACTGAAGCTTTCTTT; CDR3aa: CASSQPRSGNTEAFF
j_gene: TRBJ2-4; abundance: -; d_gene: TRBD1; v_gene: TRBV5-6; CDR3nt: TGTGCCAGCAGCTCGTACCCAGGGGGAACCAAAAACATTCAGTACTTC; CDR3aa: CASSSYPGGTKNIQYF
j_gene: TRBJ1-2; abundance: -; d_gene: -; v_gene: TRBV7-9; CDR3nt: TGTGCCAGCAGCTTACGGGACATCCGGAACTATGGCTACACCTTC; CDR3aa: CASSLRDIRNYGYTF
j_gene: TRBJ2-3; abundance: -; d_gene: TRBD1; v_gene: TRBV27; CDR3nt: TGTGCCAGCAGCTACAGGGGACCGAGCACAGATACGCAGTATTTT; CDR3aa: CASSYRGPSTDTQYF